This TCR beta chain was documented in a study of long-term antiretroviral therapy in people with HIV. Study-wide results and caveats: It was not possible to obtain data on ART adherence, viral resistance or therapy changes. Even long-term ART left TRB diversity below transplant donor controls, despite gains. Repertoires from HIV showed CDR3 length ranges narrower than those of controls.

Going into DNA extraction, samples held about 1-10 million cryopreserved PBMC. Details on this clone: Its target is not known.

Assay version v3.0 of immunoSEQ was used, and it was run at survey level. The method was immunoSEQ multiplex PCR; TCRdb's version includes in-frame clones alone and lacks a portion of them. In the table there are about 39,000 clones, roughly 85% of which are singletons. The sequencing used unsorted PBMCs, collected 3.1 years after starting antiretroviral therapy. This clonotype originated in a woman aged 50 to 60 with HIV.

This chain's CDR3 is CAWSTNPRLYNEQFF. In nucleotides, the CDR3 is TGTGCCTGGAGTACAAATCCCCGACTATACAATGAGCAGTTCTTC. The chain is built from TRBV30 and TRBJ2-1; possibly TRBD2 for D (5 bases). The ends were cut back, 2 bases at V and 4 bases at J, with 15 bases in the middle. This CDR3 is 15 amino acids long. Germline CDR1 reads GTSNPN; CDR2 reads SVGIG (reference sequence).